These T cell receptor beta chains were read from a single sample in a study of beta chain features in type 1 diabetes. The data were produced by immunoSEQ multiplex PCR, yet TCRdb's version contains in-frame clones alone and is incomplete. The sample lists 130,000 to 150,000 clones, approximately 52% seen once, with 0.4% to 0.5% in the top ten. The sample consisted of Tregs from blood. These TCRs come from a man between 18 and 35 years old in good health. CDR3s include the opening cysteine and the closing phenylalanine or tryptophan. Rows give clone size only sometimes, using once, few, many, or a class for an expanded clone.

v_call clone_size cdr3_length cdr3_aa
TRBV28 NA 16 CASSPPLGRNNSPLHF
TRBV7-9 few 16 CASSRWRGARQETQYF
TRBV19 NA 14 CASSNPGVTYEQYF
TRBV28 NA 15 CASTPGGQQNTEAFF
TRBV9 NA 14 CASSGRQSQETQYF
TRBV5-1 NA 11 CASRYTDTQYF
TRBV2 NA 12 CASRSIGNGYTF
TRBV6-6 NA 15 CASSLDRGRNQPQHF
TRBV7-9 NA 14 CASSLLTGNTEAFF
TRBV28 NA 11 CATSRMNTQYF
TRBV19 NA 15 CASSPTGTGGHEQYF
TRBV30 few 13 CAWSLQGSTEAFF
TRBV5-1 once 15 CASSLVRGKNTEAFF
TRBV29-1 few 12 CSAVVGQGEQFF
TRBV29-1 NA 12 CSVETGSYGYTF
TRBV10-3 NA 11 CAIKGGWTQYF
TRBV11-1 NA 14 CASSLEVPAGEQYF
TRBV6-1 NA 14 CASSGRQGNYGYTF
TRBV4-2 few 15 CASSQDSGLPSGQFF
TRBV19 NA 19 CASSISQLAGGPGGGELFF
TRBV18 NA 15 CASSRSSGKYETQYF
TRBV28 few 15 CASSSWARANEKLFF
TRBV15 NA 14 CATGWGRLWAEQFF
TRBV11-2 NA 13 CASSSGTGYEQYF
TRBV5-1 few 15 CASSLVTGSSYEQYF
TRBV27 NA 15 CASRKNLLLYNEQFF
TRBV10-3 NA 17 CAISNTQGWDTNSPLHF
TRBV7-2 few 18 CASSRTPPLLATVNEQFF
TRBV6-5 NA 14 CASRVTGLLDEQYF
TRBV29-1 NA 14 CSVAGGAANQPQHF
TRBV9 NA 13 CASRTSGGKGYTF
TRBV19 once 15 CASSIPRGRHEKLFF
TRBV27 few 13 CASSLSQGHEQYF
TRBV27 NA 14 CASRAGGTKETQYF
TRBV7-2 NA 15 CASSLHGGSYNEQFF
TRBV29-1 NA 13 CSVTGGGNYEQYF
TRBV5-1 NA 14 CASSRGQMAPEAFF
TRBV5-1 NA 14 CASSSGVTGNTIYF
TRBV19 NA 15 CASSILSLPYYGYTF
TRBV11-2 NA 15 CASSLDPSRADEAFF
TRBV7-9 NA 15 CASSRSWSLQETQYF
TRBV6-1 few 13 CASSGASHNEQFF
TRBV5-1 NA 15 CASSLVQGTTYEQYF
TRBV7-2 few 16 CASSRSPDRASEKLFF
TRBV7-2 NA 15 CASSLIAGYGYEQYF
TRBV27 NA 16 CASSPRGRDMNTEAFF
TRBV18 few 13 CASSPRAYYEQYF
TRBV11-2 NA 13 CASSLTSEETQYF
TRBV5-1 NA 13 CASRLATSYEQYF
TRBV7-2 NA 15 CASSQEPLSTPGYTF
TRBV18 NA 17 CASSPGQGEAGANVLTF
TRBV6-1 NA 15 CASSEVLAGIYEQYF
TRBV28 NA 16 CASSLLGLAGPNEQFF
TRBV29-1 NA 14 CSVKGTGVDQPQHF
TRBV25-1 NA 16 CASRGPHARGANVLTF
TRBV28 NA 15 CASSFGLAGSMGQYF
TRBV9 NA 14 CASREGLGVGGYTF
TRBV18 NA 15 CASSPYRDRDEKLFF
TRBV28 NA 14 CASSEPGQGYEQYF